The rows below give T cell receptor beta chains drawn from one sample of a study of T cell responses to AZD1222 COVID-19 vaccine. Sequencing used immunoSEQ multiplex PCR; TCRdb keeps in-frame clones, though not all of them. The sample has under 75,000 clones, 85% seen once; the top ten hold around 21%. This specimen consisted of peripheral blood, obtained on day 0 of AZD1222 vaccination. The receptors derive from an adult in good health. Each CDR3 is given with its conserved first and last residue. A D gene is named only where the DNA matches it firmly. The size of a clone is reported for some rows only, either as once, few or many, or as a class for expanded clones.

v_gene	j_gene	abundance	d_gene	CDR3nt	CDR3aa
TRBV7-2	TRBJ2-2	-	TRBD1	TGTGCCAGCAGCTTTGTGGGACAGGGGAGCGGGGAGCTGTTTTTT	CASSFVGQGSGELFF
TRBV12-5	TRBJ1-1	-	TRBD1	TGTGCTAGTGGCCCAAGGGGGCGTATATACATTGGCACTGAAGCTTTCTTT	CASGPRGRIYIGTEAFF
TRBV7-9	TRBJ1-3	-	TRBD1	TGTGCCAGCAGCCCCCCTTGGGACAGGGACACCGCTGGAAACACCATATATTTT	CASSPPWDRDTAGNTIYF
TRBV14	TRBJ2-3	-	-	TGTGCCAGCAGCCAAGAGCCCCTAACAGATACGCAGTATTTT	CASSQEPLTDTQYF
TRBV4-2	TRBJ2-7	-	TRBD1	TGTGCCAGCAGCCAAGCCGGGACAGGAGTGGATCGGTACTTC	CASSQAGTGVDRYF
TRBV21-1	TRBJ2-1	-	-	TGTGCCAGCAGCAAAGACCAGGGGAGCTACAATGAGCAGTTCTTC	CASSKDQGSYNEQFF
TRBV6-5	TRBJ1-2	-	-	TGTGCCAGCAGTTACTCCGCTGTAGGGGGCTATGGCTACACCTTC	CASSYSAVGGYGYTF
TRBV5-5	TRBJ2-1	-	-	TGTGCCAGCAGCTTTCCGGGACGACGGCAGAATGAGCAGTTCTTC	CASSFPGRRQNEQFF
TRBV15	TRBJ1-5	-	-	TGTGCCACCAGCAGATTTAGCAATCAGCCCCAGCATTTT	CATSRFSNQPQHF
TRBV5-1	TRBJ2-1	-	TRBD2	TGCGCCAGCTCTAGCGGTAGCTCCTACAATGAGCAGTTCTTC	CASSSGSSYNEQFF
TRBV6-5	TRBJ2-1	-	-	TGTGCCAGCAGGGATAGCTCCTACAATGAGCAGTTCTTC	CASRDSSYNEQFF
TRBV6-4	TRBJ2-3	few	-	TGTGCCAGCAGTGACAGGGCAGGGGGCACAGATACGCAGTATTTT	CASSDRAGGTDTQYF
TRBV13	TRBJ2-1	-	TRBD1	TGTGCCAGCAGCCCCCCTGGGACAGGGAGGAATGAGCAGTTCTTC	CASSPPGTGRNEQFF
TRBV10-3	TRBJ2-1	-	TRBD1	TGTGCCATCAGCTCAACAGGGGATCATGAGCAGTTCTTC	CAISSTGDHEQFF
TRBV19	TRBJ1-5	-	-	TGTGCCAGTACTCCGGGTGCAGATAGCAATCAGCCCCAGCATTTT	CASTPGADSNQPQHF
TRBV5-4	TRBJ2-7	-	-	TGTGCCAGCAGCTTAAACTACGAGCAGTACTTC	CASSLNYEQYF
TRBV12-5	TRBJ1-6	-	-	TGTGCTAGTGGTTTGGAAGGGTTTTCACCCCTCCACTTT	CASGLEGFSPLHF
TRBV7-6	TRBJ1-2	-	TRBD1	TGTGCCAGCAGCTATCGGGCCGGGACAGGGGAATCTAACTATGGCTACACCTTC	CASSYRAGTGESNYGYTF
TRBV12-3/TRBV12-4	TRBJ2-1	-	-	TGTGCCAGCAGCCTGCGGGACTACAATGAGCAGTTCTTC	CASSLRDYNEQFF
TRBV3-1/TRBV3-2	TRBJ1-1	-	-	TGTGCCAGCAGCCACGGGACAAGCACTGAAGCTTTCTTT	CASSHGTSTEAFF
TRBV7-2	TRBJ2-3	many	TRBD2	TGTGCCAGCTTACGGGGACTAGGGACAGATACGCAGTATTTT	CASLRGLGTDTQYF
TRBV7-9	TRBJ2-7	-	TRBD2	TGTGCCAGCAGCCATACTAGCGGGAGGATTGGGGCCTACGAGCAGTACTTC	CASSHTSGRIGAYEQYF
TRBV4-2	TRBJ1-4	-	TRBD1	TGTGCCAGCAGCCAGGCAACAGGGGTAGGAAAGGAAAAACTGTTTTTT	CASSQATGVGKEKLFF
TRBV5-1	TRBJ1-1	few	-	TGCGCCAGCACCGTCAATGCTAATATGGGCACTGAAGCTTTCTTT	CASTVNANMGTEAFF
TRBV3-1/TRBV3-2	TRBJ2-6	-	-	TGTGCCAGCAGCCAAGATGGAAACTCTGGGGCCAACGTCCTGACTTTC	CASSQDGNSGANVLTF
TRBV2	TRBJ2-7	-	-	TGTGCCAGCAGGAGGGCCTCCTACGAGCAGTACTTC	CASRRASYEQYF
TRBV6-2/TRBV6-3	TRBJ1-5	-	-	TGTGCCAGCAGTCGGACGGACATAAGAGTCGGCAATCAGCCCCAGCATTTT	CASSRTDIRVGNQPQHF
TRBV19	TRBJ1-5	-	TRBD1	TGTGCCAGTAGTATGAGGACAGGGGGTCAGCCCCAGCATTTT	CASSMRTGGQPQHF
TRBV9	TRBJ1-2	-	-	TGTGCCAGCACCGACCCCCGGGGGAATCCCTATGGCTACACCTTC	CASTDPRGNPYGYTF
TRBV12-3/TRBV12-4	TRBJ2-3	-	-	TGTGCCAGCAGGACGGGAGTCACAGATACGCAGTATTTT	CASRTGVTDTQYF
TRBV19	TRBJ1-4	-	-	TGTGCCAGTAGTAGACAATCAACTAATGAAAAACTGTTTTTT	CASSRQSTNEKLFF
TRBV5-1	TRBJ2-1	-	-	TGCGCCAGCAGCTTCACAGGTTACAATGAGCAGTTCTTC	CASSFTGYNEQFF
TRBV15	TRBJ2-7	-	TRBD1	TGTGCCACCAGCAGAGATCAGGGGGCTGGCTCCTACGAGCAGTACTTC	CATSRDQGAGSYEQYF
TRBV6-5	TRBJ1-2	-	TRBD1	TGTGCCAGCAGCCAGACAGGGATCTATGGCTACACCTTC	CASSQTGIYGYTF
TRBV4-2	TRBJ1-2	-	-	TGTGCCAGCAGCCAAGGGCCAGGCTATGGCTACACCTTC	CASSQGPGYGYTF
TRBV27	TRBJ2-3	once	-	TGTGCCAGCAGCGGGACATACTCGATCACAGATACGCAGTATTTT	CASSGTYSITDTQYF
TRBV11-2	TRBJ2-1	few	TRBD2	TGTGCCAGCAGCCGAGCCCTAGCGGGAGGGGTCGGGAACAATGAGCAGTTCTTC	CASSRALAGGVGNNEQFF
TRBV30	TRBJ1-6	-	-	TGTGCCTGGAGTGTAGGGGGGACGGACTTTGTCTCACCCCTCCACTTT	CAWSVGGTDFVSPLHF
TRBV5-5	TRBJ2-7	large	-	TGTGCCAGCAGCTTGGATTACGAGCAGTACTTC	CASSLDYEQYF
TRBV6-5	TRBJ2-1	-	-	TGTGCCAGCAGTCGGGAGCTACAAAACAACAATGAGCAGTTCTTC	CASSRELQNNNEQFF
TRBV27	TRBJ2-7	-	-	TGTGCCAGCAGTTTATGGGGGGCGGACTACGAGCAGTACTTC	CASSLWGADYEQYF
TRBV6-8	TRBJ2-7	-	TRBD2	TGTGCCAGCAGTTACGGACTAGCGGTGCAGTACTTC	CASSYGLAVQYF
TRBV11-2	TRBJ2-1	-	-	TGTGCCAGCAGCTTCGGGGACGCCGCCAATGAGCAGTTCTTC	CASSFGDAANEQFF
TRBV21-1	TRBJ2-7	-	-	TGTGCCAGCAGCCTCCGACAGGATTACGAGCAGTACTTC	CASSLRQDYEQYF
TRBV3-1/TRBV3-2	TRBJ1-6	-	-	TGTGCCAGCAGCCAGATGGAAGGAAATTCACCCCTCCACTTT	CASSQMEGNSPLHF
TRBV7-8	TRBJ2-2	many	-	TGTGCCAGCAGCTTAAGGGCCAGTGACGGGGAGCTGTTTTTT	CASSLRASDGELFF
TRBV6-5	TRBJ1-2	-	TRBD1	TGTGCCAGCAGTTACTCGAGGGACAGCCGAAGTGGCTACACCTTC	CASSYSRDSRSGYTF